The sequence of this T cell receptor (beta chain) was determined in a study of T cell responses to AZD1222 COVID-19 vaccine. Study results and limitations: Repertoires were sampled only after the peak T cell response. Donors were largely white British and mainly female; clonal diversity was possibly underestimated. Baseline testing showed seropositivity in only a handful of AZD1222 recipients.

Germline CDR1 and CDR2: LNHDA and SQIVND (reference sequence). The CDR3 consists of 14 residues. Trimming removed 3 bases from V and 0 bases from J, with 9 bases in between. Libraries were prepared by immunoSEQ multiplex PCR; TCRdb keeps only in-frame clonotypes and omits some of them. This sample has under 200,000 clones; around 90% occur once, and the top ten carry 3.6%. Comment on this clone: What it binds is not known.

V usage is TRBV19 and J usage is TRBJ2-7; a possible D gene is TRBD1 (5 bases). The source was peripheral blood, collected 28 days after the second dose of the MenACWY control vaccine. This receptor was obtained from an adult who received the MenACWY meningococcal vaccine as a control. In DNA, the CDR3 is TGTGCCAGTAGTATCTGGGGCGGCTCCTACGAGCAGTACTTC. It specifies CASSIWGGSYEQYF. Complete variable domain (other parts from reference TRBV19 and TRBJ2-7): DGGITQSPKYLFRKEGQNVTLSCEQNLNHDAMYWYRQDPGQGLRLIYYSQIVNDFQKGDIAEGYSVSREKKESFPLTVTSAQKNPTAFYLCASSIWGGSYEQYFGPGTRLTVT.